The rows below give T cell receptor beta chains drawn from one sample of a study of blood T cell repertoires in COVID-19. Measured with immunoSEQ multiplex PCR; TCRdb has only the in-frame clones, and not every one. The table lists about 60,000 clones, 75% to 90% of them singletons. Sequences were obtained from peripheral blood. Every receptor here comes from a human donor in a cohort sampled during active COVID-19. CDR3s include the opening cysteine and the closing phenylalanine or tryptophan. A D gene is named only where the DNA matches it firmly. The size of a clone is reported for some rows only, either as once, few or many, or as a class for expanded clones.

d_call	v_call	j_call	clone_size	cdr3_aa	cdr3_nt
-	TRBV11-2	TRBJ1-2	-	CASSSPTGGYGYTF	TGTGCCAGCAGCTCCCCGACAGGCGGCTATGGCTACACCTTC
TRBD1	TRBV24-1	TRBJ1-4	-	CATSDSGTAEKLFF	TGTGCCACCAGTGATTCCGGGACAGCCGAAAAACTGTTTTTT
-	TRBV15	TRBJ2-1	-	CATSRDRDEQFF	TGTGCCACCAGCAGAGATCGGGATGAGCAGTTCTTC
-	TRBV6-5	TRBJ2-2	-	CASRRDKNTGELFF	TGTGCCAGCAGACGGGACAAGAACACCGGGGAGCTGTTTTTT
TRBD1	TRBV19	TRBJ2-5	-	CASSPGQSQETQYF	TGTGCCAGTAGCCCGGGACAGAGTCAAGAGACCCAGTACTTC
-	TRBV5-5	TRBJ2-5	-	CASSLQVAETQYF	TGTGCCAGCAGCTTGCAGGTAGCGGAGACCCAGTACTTC
-	TRBV10-1	TRBJ2-5	-	CAGQTSGLDQETQYF	TGCGCCGGGCAAACGAGCGGGTTAGACCAAGAGACCCAGTACTTC
-	TRBV5-4	TRBJ2-5	-	CASSARETQYF	TGTGCCAGCAGCGCGCGGGAGACCCAGTACTTC
-	TRBV7-3	TRBJ2-7	few	CASSYGGGLDEQYF	TGTGCCAGCAGCTATGGCGGAGGGTTGGACGAGCAGTACTTC
-	TRBV2	TRBJ1-5	few	CASSEVENQPQHF	TGTGCCAGCAGTGAGGTAGAAAATCAGCCCCAGCATTTT
TRBD1	TRBV11-2	TRBJ1-2	-	CASSYTPKDRGGGYTF	TGTGCCAGCAGCTATACGCCCAAGGACAGGGGGGGTGGCTACACCTTC
-	TRBV9	TRBJ2-5	-	CASSATGAGGTQYF	TGTGCCAGCAGCGCCACAGGGGCCGGGGGGACCCAGTACTTC
TRBD1	TRBV30	TRBJ1-1	-	CAWRRDRGRGNTEAFF	TGTGCCTGGAGACGGGACAGGGGGCGAGGGAACACTGAAGCTTTCTTT
TRBD1	TRBV2	TRBJ1-5	-	CASSGQGNNQPQHF	TGTGCCAGCAGTGGACAGGGGAATAATCAGCCCCAGCATTTT
-	TRBV4-2	TRBJ1-5	-	CASSQEVSKGGTVNQPQHF	TGTGCCAGCAGCCAAGAAGTCAGTAAAGGGGGTACCGTCAATCAGCCCCAGCATTTT
-	TRBV19	TRBJ1-1	-	CASSKQGISEAFF	TGTGCCAGTAGTAAGCAGGGGATAAGTGAAGCTTTCTTT
-	TRBV5-6	TRBJ1-1	once	CASSLEVEAEAFF	TGTGCCAGCAGCTTGGAGGTTGAGGCTGAAGCTTTCTTT
TRBD1	TRBV27	TRBJ1-5	few	CASSPGDRGQPQHF	TGTGCCAGCAGTCCGGGGGACAGGGGTCAGCCCCAGCATTTT
TRBD1	TRBV19	TRBJ2-1	-	CASSLLSGTGLNEQFF	TGTGCCAGTAGTCTCCTCTCCGGGACAGGGTTGAATGAGCAGTTCTTC
-	TRBV25-1	TRBJ1-4	-	CASSTGGSEKLFF	TGTGCCAGCAGCACTGGGGGCAGTGAAAAACTGTTTTTT
-	TRBV28	TRBJ1-6	-	CASSPDLRPQGSSYNSPLHF	TGTGCCAGCAGTCCTGATCTACGCCCCCAGGGCAGCTCCTATAATTCACCCCTCCACTTT
-	TRBV7-9	TRBJ1-2	once	CASSLRGINYGYTF	TGTGCCAGCAGCCTTAGAGGGATAAACTATGGCTACACCTTC
-	TRBV24-1	TRBJ2-5	-	CATSDFEGETQYF	TGTGCCACCAGTGATTTCGAGGGAGAGACCCAGTACTTC
TRBD1	TRBV5-6	TRBJ2-2	-	CASSWDRGAGELFF	TGTGCCAGCAGTTGGGACAGGGGGGCCGGGGAGCTGTTTTTT
-	TRBV5-1	TRBJ2-2	-	CASKPSPGNTGELFF	TGCGCCAGCAAACCAAGCCCGGGGAACACCGGGGAGCTGTTTTTT
-	TRBV30	TRBJ1-4	-	CAWSVQGEKLFF	TGTGCCTGGAGTGTCCAGGGGGAAAAACTGTTTTTT
TRBD2	TRBV5-1	TRBJ2-2	-	CASSSDSGNPGELFF	TGCGCCAGCAGCTCGGATAGCGGGAATCCCGGGGAGCTGTTTTTT
-	TRBV7-3	TRBJ2-2	-	CASSSDNTNTGELFF	TGTGCCAGCAGCTCCGACAATACGAACACCGGGGAGCTGTTTTTT
-	TRBV6-5	TRBJ2-6	-	CASNPRSGANVLTF	TGTGCCAGCAATCCTCGCTCTGGGGCCAACGTCCTGACTTTC
-	TRBV6-5	TRBJ1-6	-	CASSYGQGTNSPLHF	TGTGCCAGCAGTTATGGTCAGGGGACTAATTCACCCCTCCACTTT
TRBD1	TRBV28	TRBJ1-5	-	CASRPGTGANQPQHF	TGTGCCAGCAGACCCGGGACAGGCGCGAATCAGCCCCAGCATTTT
TRBD1	TRBV7-9	TRBJ1-5	once	CASSRTGTGGDQPQHF	TGTGCCAGCAGTCGAACCGGGACAGGGGGCGATCAGCCCCAGCATTTT
TRBD1	TRBV5-4	TRBJ2-7	-	CASSLQGIYEQYF	TGTGCCAGCAGCTTACAGGGGATCTACGAGCAGTACTTC
-	TRBV9	TRBJ2-2	-	CASSVAGTLVTGELFF	TGTGCCAGCAGCGTTGCCGGGACACTAGTTACCGGGGAGCTGTTTTTT
TRBD2	TRBV19	TRBJ2-7	-	CASNPGTSGNREEEQYF	TGTGCCAGTAACCCAGGGACTAGCGGGAACCGGGAGGAAGAGCAGTACTTC
-	TRBV11-2	TRBJ1-4	-	CASSLVSGATNEKLFF	TGTGCCAGCAGCTTAGTTTCAGGGGCAACTAATGAAAAACTGTTTTTT
-	TRBV19	TRBJ2-7	-	CASSPGRWIYEQYF	TGTGCCAGTTCCCCCGGCAGGTGGATCTACGAGCAGTACTTC
-	TRBV27	TRBJ1-4	-	CASSSGSVEKLFF	TGTGCCAGCAGTTCGGGTTCAGTGGAAAAACTGTTTTTT
-	TRBV19	TRBJ2-5	-	CASSIGSRSQTQYF	TGTGCCAGTAGTATCGGTAGTCGGTCACAGACCCAGTACTTC
TRBD2	TRBV10-3	TRBJ2-3	-	CATGPGLADTDTQYF	TGTGCCACAGGCCCCGGACTAGCGGACACAGATACGCAGTATTTT
-	TRBV6-1	TRBJ2-5	-	CASSELAGKTQYF	TGTGCCAGCAGTGAGCTAGCTGGGAAGACCCAGTACTTC
-	TRBV12-3/TRBV12-4	TRBJ1-1	-	CASIKLVGSEAFF	TGTGCCAGCATAAAGTTGGTCGGGAGTGAAGCTTTCTTT
TRBD2	TRBV11-2	TRBJ2-7	-	CASTPPSRTSSYEQYF	TGTGCCAGCACCCCCCCCTCGAGGACTAGCAGTTACGAGCAGTACTTC
TRBD2	TRBV19	TRBJ2-3	once	CASSTSGSTYTQYF	TGTGCCAGTAGTACTAGCGGGAGTACATATACGCAGTATTTT
TRBD1	TRBV7-2	TRBJ2-2	-	CASSLGLDRGTGELFF	TGTGCCAGCAGCTTAGGTCTAGACAGGGGCACCGGGGAGCTGTTTTTT
TRBD1	TRBV18	TRBJ1-2	-	CASSVDRGLNYGYTF	TGTGCCAGCTCAGTGGACAGGGGGTTGAACTATGGCTACACCTTC
-	TRBV3-1/TRBV3-2	TRBJ1-6	-	CASSQNQGGSPLHF	TGTGCCAGCAGCCAAAATCAGGGAGGATCACCCCTCCACTTT
-	TRBV9	TRBJ1-1	-	CASSPRPQGAEAFF	TGTGCCAGCAGCCCACGGCCCCAGGGCGCTGAAGCTTTCTTT
TRBD1	TRBV25-1	TRBJ1-2	few	CASSGNRGRGYGYTF	TGTGCCAGCAGTGGTAACAGGGGGCGCGGCTATGGCTACACCTTC
-	TRBV5-4	TRBJ1-2	-	CASSVGGGRYGYTF	TGTGCCAGCAGCGTCGGTGGAGGTCGGTATGGCTACACCTTC
-	TRBV20-1	TRBJ1-6	-	CSAMTDLTLHF	TGCAGTGCCATGACAGATCTAACGCTCCACTTT
-	TRBV30	TRBJ2-3	-	CAWSEAADTQYF	TGTGCCTGGAGTGAGGCGGCAGATACGCAGTATTTT